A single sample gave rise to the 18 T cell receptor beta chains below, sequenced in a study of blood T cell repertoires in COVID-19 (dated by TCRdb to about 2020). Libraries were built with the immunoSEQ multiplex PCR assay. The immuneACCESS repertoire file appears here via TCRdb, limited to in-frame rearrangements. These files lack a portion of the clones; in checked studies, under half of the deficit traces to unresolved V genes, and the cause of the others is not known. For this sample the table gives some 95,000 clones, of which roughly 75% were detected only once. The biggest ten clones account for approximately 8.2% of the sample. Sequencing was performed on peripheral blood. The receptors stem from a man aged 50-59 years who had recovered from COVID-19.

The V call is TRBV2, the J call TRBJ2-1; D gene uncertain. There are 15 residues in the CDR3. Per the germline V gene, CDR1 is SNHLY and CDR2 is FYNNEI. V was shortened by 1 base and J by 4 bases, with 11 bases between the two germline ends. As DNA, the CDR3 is TGTGCCAGCAGTGAAGTGAATACGGGTTACAATGAGCAGTTCTTC. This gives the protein CASSEVNTGYNEQFF.

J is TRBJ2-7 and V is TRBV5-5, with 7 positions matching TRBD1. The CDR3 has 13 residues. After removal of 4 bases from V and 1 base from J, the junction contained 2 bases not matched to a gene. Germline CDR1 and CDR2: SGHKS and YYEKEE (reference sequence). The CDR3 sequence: CASSRTGSYEQYF. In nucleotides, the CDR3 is TGTGCCAGCAGCCGGACAGGATCCTACGAGCAGTACTTC.

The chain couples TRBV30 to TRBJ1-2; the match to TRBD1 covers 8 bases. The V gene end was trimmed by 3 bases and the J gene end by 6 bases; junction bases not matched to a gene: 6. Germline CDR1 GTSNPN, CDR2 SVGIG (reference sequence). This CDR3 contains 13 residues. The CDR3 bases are TGTGCCTGGAGGGGGGACAGGTACGATGGCTACACCTTC. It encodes CAWRGDRYDGYTF. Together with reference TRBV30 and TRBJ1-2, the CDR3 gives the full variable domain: SQTIHQWPATLVQPVGSPLSLECTVEGTSNPNLYWYRQAAGRGLQLLFYSVGIGQISSEVPQNLSASRPQDRQFILSSKKLLLSDSGFYLCAWRGDRYDGYTFGSGTRLTVV.

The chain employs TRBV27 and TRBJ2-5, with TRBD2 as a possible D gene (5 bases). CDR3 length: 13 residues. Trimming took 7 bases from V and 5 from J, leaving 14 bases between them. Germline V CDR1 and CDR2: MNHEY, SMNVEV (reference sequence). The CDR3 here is CASKVASGETQYF. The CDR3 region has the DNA TGTGCCAGCAAGGTCGCTTCGGGGGAGACCCAGTACTTC.

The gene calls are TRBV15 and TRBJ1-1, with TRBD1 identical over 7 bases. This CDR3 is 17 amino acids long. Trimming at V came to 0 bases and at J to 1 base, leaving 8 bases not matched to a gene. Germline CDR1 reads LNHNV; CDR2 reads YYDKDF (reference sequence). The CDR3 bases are TGTGCCACCAGCAGAGATGGAGGGGGCAGCGGGAACACTGAAGCTTTCTTT. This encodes CATSRDGGGSGNTEAFF.

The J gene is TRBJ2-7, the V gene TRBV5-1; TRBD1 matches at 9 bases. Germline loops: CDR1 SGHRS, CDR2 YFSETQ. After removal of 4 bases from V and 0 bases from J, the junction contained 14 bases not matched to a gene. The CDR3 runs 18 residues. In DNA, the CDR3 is TGCGCCAGCAGCCCCAGTCCCGGGACAGGGTACAGCTCCTACGAGCAGTACTTC. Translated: CASSPSPGTGYSSYEQYF.

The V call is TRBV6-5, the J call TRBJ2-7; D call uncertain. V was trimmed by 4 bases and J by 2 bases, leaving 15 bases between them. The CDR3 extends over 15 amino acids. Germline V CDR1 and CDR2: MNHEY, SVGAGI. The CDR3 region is CASSSSTRNPYEQYF. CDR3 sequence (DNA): TGTGCCAGCAGTTCCTCGACAAGGAACCCCTACGAGCAGTACTTC.

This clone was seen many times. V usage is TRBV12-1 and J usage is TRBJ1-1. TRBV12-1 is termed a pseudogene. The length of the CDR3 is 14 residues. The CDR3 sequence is CASTPGSPDTEAFF. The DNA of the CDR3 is TGTGCCAGCACCCCGGGGAGTCCGGACACTGAAGCTTTCTTT.

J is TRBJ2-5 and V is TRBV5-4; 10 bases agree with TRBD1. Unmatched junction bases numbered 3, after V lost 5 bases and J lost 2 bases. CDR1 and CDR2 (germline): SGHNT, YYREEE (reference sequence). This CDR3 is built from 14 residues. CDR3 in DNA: TGTGCCAGCAGACTGGGACAGGGGCAAGAGACCCAGTACTTC. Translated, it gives CASRLGQGQETQYF.

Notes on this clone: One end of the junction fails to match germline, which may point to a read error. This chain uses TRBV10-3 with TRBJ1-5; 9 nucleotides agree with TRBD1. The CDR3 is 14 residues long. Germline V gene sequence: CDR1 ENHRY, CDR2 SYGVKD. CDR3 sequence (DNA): TGTGCCATCGGTGACAGGGGGGACAATCAGCCCCAGCATTTT. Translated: CAIGDRGDNQPQHF.

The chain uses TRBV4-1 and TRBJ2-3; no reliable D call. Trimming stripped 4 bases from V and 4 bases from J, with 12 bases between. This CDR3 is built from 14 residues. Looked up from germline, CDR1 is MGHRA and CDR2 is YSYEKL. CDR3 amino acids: CASSLLTVADTQYF. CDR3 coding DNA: TGCGCCAGCAGCCTACTCACAGTCGCAGATACGCAGTATTTT.

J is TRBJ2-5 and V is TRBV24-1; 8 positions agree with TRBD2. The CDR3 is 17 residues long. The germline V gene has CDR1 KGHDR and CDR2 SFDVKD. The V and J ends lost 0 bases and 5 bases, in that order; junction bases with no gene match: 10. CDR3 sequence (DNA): TGTGCCACCAGTGATTTGGATCGTACGGGGGGGCGGGAGACCCAGTACTTC. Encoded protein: CATSDLDRTGGRETQYF.

This CDR3 is CASSLKWTGGSYEQYF. The CDR3 coding sequence is TGTGCCAGCAGCCTTAAATGGACAGGGGGGAGCTACGAGCAGTACTTC. The rearrangement joins TRBV6-2 or TRBV6-3 to TRBJ2-7; 10 bases are a match to TRBD1. The J segment lost 3 bases and the V segment lost 6 bases, leaving 11 bases of the junction unmatched. Germline V CDR1 and CDR2: MNHEY, SVGEGT. The CDR3 runs 16 residues.

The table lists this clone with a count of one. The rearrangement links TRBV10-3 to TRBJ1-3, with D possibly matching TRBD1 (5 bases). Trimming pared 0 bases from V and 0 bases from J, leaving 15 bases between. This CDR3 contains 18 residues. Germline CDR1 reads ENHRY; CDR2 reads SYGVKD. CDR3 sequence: CAISESSARQYSGNTIYF. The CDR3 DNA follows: TGTGCCATCAGTGAGTCTTCGGCGAGACAGTACTCTGGAAACACCATATATTTT.

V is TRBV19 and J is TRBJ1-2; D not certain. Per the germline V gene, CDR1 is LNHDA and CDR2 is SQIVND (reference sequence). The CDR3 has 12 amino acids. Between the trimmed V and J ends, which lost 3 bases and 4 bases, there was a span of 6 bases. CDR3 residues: CASSIHGYGYTF. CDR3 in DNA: TGTGCCAGTAGTATCCACGGCTATGGCTACACCTTC. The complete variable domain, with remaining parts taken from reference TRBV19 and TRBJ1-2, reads DGGITQSPKYLFRKEGQNVTLSCEQNLNHDAMYWYRQDPGQGLRLIYYSQIVNDFQKGDIAEGYSVSREKKESFPLTVTSAQKNPTAFYLCASSIHGYGYTFGSGTRLTVV.

The CDR3 nucleotides read TGCGCCAGCAGCCAAGTCCCTAACACTGAAGCTTTCTTT. It encodes CASSQVPNTEAFF. V and J are TRBV4-1 and TRBJ1-1; D is undetermined. Per the germline V gene, CDR1 is MGHRA and CDR2 is YSYEKL. This CDR3 has 13 residues. V shed 1 base and J shed 2 bases, with 5 bases lying between them.

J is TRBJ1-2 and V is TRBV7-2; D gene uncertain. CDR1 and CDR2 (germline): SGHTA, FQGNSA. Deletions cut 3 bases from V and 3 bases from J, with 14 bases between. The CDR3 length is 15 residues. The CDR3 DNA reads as TGTGCCAGCAGCTTTGATAACGCAGGTTACTATGGCTACACCTTC. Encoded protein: CASSFDNAGYYGYTF.

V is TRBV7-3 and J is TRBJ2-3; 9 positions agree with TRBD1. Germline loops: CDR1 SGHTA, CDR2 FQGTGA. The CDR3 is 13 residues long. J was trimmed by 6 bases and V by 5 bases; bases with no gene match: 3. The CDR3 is CASSVGTGDTQYF. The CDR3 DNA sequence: TGTGCCAGCAGCGTGGGGACAGGGGATACGCAGTATTTT.